The 21 T cell receptor beta chains reported below all come from one sample, sequenced in a study of T cell repertoires in cytomegalovirus infection. TCRdb independently ran MiXCR on the reads; one entry per CDR3 protein. The sample contains about 330,000 distinct CDR3 sequences, 9% to 9.5% of which appear only once. What was sequenced was PBMCs. The receptors here all came from a human donor in good health (CMV status not recorded). Some clones in this sample may be carry-over from other donors' samples.

V usage is TRBV2 and J usage is TRBJ2-1; the D is unclear. Trimming took off 6 bases at V and 10 bases at J, with 16 bases between the two ends. The CDR3 is 13 residues long. Germline V lookup: CDR1 SNHLY, CDR2 FYNNEI. The CDR3 DNA sequence: TGTGCCAGCAGCCCCCCCCTGGATCGGGAGCAGTTCTTC. Its protein is CASSPPLDREQFF.

In its sample, this clonotype was seen many times. This chain uses TRBV12-3 or TRBV12-4 with TRBJ2-5, with TRBD1 matching over 8 bases. J was trimmed by 1 base and V by 5 bases; bases with no gene match: 12. The length of the CDR3 is 17 residues. CDR3 residues: CASSPGFGTGSQETQYF. The CDR3 nucleotides are TGTGCCAGCAGTCCCGGTTTTGGGACAGGTAGCCAAGAGACCCAGTACTTC.

This clonotype was recorded at least ten times. The J gene is TRBJ1-1, the V gene TRBV6-1, with D uncertain. The CDR3 totals 11 residues. Germline CDR1 reads MNHNS; CDR2 reads SASEGT. V lost 6 bases, J lost 3 bases, and 5 bases lay in between. CDR3 DNA: TGTGCCAGCAGGACTTACACTGAAGCTTTCTTT. It encodes CASRTYTEAFF.

V is TRBV4-2 and J is TRBJ1-2; D might be TRBD1 (5 bases). Between the trimmed V and J ends, which lost 0 bases and 7 bases, there was a span of 15 bases. CDR1 is LGHNA and CDR2 is YNFKEQ in the germline V gene. CDR3 length: 15 residues. The CDR3 DNA reads TGTGCCAGCAGCCAAGATCAGGGCATAGACAGTGGCTACACCTTC. Its protein product is CASSQDQGIDSGYTF.

This clonotype was seen ten or more times. The chain has TRBV7-9 and TRBJ1-6, with 9 positions matching TRBD1. This CDR3 region has 14 residues. After removal of 5 bases from V and 7 bases from J, the junction contained 3 bases not matched to a gene. Germline V lookup: CDR1 SEHNR, CDR2 FQNEAQ (reference sequence). The CDR3 bases are TGTGCCAGCAGCCGGGACAGGGAAAATTCACCCCTCCACTTT. It yields the protein CASSRDRENSPLHF.

J is TRBJ2-7 and V is TRBV7-9, with D hard to call. Trimming took 5 bases from V and 3 from J, leaving 14 bases between them. CDR1 is SEHNR, CDR2 FQNEAQ, per germline (reference sequence). The CDR3 has 14 residues. In DNA, the CDR3 is TGTGCCAGCAGCCCGGCCGGGCCCAGCTACGAGCAGTACTTC. It translates to CASSPAGPSYEQYF.

The sample holds many counts of this clonotype. The CDR3, as DNA: TGTGCCAGCAGTTCCCCTCTGTGGAGGGGGGACACTGAAGCTTTCTTT. It is translated as CASSSPLWRGDTEAFF. V gene TRBV6-2 or TRBV6-3 combines with J gene TRBJ1-1; possible D gene TRBD1, 6 bases. The CDR3 spans 16 residues. CDR1 is MNHEY and CDR2 is SVGEGT in the germline V gene. V shed 4 bases and J shed 3 bases, with 18 bases lying between them.

The chain links TRBV19 to TRBJ2-3; TRBD2 matches at 8 bases. Germline CDR1 and CDR2: LNHDA and SQIVND (reference sequence). Germline trimming cut 3 bases from V and 6 bases from J; bases unmatched to any gene: 8. The CDR3 runs to 15 residues. The CDR3: CASSIARGALDTQYF. CDR3 nucleotide sequence: TGTGCCAGTAGTATTGCGCGGGGGGCCCTCGATACGCAGTATTTT.

This clonotype was seen a handful of times. The V gene is TRBV15, the J gene TRBJ1-4, with D unclear. Between the trimmed V and J ends, which lost 0 bases and 3 bases, there was a span of 17 bases. This CDR3 has 18 residues. CDR1 and CDR2 (germline): LNHNV, YYDKDF (reference sequence). The CDR3 loop reads CATSRDQPSGSPNEKLFF. As DNA, the CDR3 is TGTGCCACCAGCAGAGATCAACCTAGCGGGAGTCCTAATGAAAAACTGTTTTTT.

This clonotype has only a few counts. V usage is TRBV12-3 or TRBV12-4 and J usage is TRBJ1-2; the D gene is possibly TRBD1 (6 bases). V lost 0 bases to trimming and J lost 5 bases, with 19 bases between them. The CDR3 totals 17 residues. CDR3 in amino acids: CASSLALGGRQTYGYTF. CDR3 DNA: TGTGCCAGCAGTTTAGCGCTCGGGGGGCGACAGACTTATGGCTACACCTTC.

In this sample, this clonotype turned up many times. This sequence joins TRBV7-2 and TRBJ2-5; D gene ambiguous. The germline V gene has CDR1 SGHTA and CDR2 FQGNSA. The CDR3 sequence is 12 residues long. The V end lost 1 base, the J end lost 6 bases, and 6 bases lay between the germline ends. The CDR3 nucleotides are TGTGCCAGCAGCTTAGAGGGAAAGACCCAGTACTTC. As protein: CASSLEGKTQYF. Using reference TRBV7-2 and TRBJ2-5 for the parts outside the CDR3, the full variable domain is GAGVSQSPSNKVTEKGKDVELRCDPISGHTALYWYRQSLGQGLEFLIYFQGNSAPDKSGLPSDRFSAERTGGSVSTLTIQRTQQEDSAVYLCASSLEGKTQYFGPGTRLLVL.

This clonotype was observed a handful of times. The chain has TRBV7-2 and TRBJ2-1; D may be TRBD1 (5 bases). V shed 2 bases and J shed 8 bases, with 16 bases lying between them. CDR3 length equals 15 residues. Germline V gives CDR1 SGHTA, CDR2 FQGNSA. DNA for the CDR3: TGTGCCAGCAGCTTACAAGCAGGGCGTGGGGATGAGCAGTTCTTC. Amino acids: CASSLQAGRGDEQFF.

This clonotype was counted only a few times. The chain uses TRBV9 and TRBJ2-4; a weak D match, TRBD2 (6 bases). Trimming cost V 2 bases and J 2 bases, with 11 bases left between them. The CDR3 runs to 15 residues. From germline, CDR1 is SGDLS and CDR2 YYNGEE. CDR3: CASSVSGTSKNIQYF. In DNA form, the CDR3 reads TGTGCCAGCAGCGTGTCTGGGACTTCCAAAAACATTCAGTACTTC.

The chain recombines TRBV7-2 with TRBJ2-1, with a possible D match to TRBD2 (9 bases). Germline CDR1 and CDR2: SGHTA and FQGNSA. V shed 4 bases and J shed 0 bases, with 31 bases lying between them. This CDR3 contains 22 residues. CDR3: CASSSRGPMSGGTISSYNEQFF. The CDR3 DNA sequence: TGTGCCAGCAGCTCCAGGGGGCCCATGAGCGGGGGGACTATTAGCTCCTACAATGAGCAGTTCTTC.

This clonotype occurred many times. V usage is TRBV12-3 or TRBV12-4 and J usage is TRBJ1-2, with a tentative D call TRBD1 (6 bases). Trimming left V 6 bases short and J 0 bases short, with 11 bases between. The CDR3 loop spans 14 amino acids. In DNA form, the CDR3 reads TGTGCCAGCAGCCTCGGGACACCTAACTATGGCTACACCTTC. Protein sequence: CASSLGTPNYGYTF.

The DNA of the CDR3 is TGTGCCAGCAGTTACTCGAGAGTTAGCGGGGACTACAATGAGCAGTTCTTC. Translation gives CASSYSRVSGDYNEQFF. This chain connects TRBV6-2 or TRBV6-3 to TRBJ2-1; 8 nucleotides agree with TRBD2. V was pared by 0 bases and J by 3 bases, with 7 bases of the junction left unmatched. Germline V gene data show CDR1 as MNHEY and CDR2 as SVGEGT. The CDR3 length is 17 residues.

This clonotype appeared many times. The chain recombines TRBV7-2 with TRBJ2-5, with 7 bases that match TRBD1. The CDR3 covers 15 residues. V was clipped by 4 bases and J by 1 base; unmatched bases: 6. Germline CDR1 and CDR2: SGHTA and FQGNSA. CDR3 region: CASSYQGTAQETQYF. CDR3 coding DNA: TGTGCCAGCAGCTACCAAGGGACAGCCCAAGAGACCCAGTACTTC.

The V and J genes are TRBV6-5 and TRBJ2-3; D is perhaps TRBD2 (6 bases). Trimming left V 9 bases short and J 0 bases short, with 13 bases between. CDR3 size: 14 residues. Germline-derived CDR1 and CDR2 are MNHEY and SVGAGI. As DNA, the CDR3 is TGTGCCAGTGGTGTCCGGGGGAGCACAGATACGCAGTATTTT. The encoded protein is CASGVRGSTDTQYF.

This clonotype was recorded a few times. This chain links TRBV6-1 with TRBJ2-1; D uncertain. V gave up 10 bases and J gave up 3 bases, with 22 bases separating them. The CDR3 contains 16 residues. Germline assignment: CDR1 MNHNS and CDR2 SASEGT. The CDR3 sequence: CATQSRRLHNYNEQFF. CDR3 nucleotide sequence: TGTGCCACGCAATCACGCCGGCTTCACAACTACAATGAGCAGTTCTTC.

This rearrangement joins TRBV19 to TRBJ1-5, with 7 bases that match TRBD1. Germline V gene sequence: CDR1 LNHDA, CDR2 SQIVND (reference sequence). The CDR3 runs to 15 residues. The V gene end was trimmed by 4 bases and the J gene end by 9 bases; junction bases not matched to a gene: 12. The CDR3 protein is CASSTGTELFRPQHF. CDR3 DNA: TGTGCCAGTAGTACCGGGACAGAACTTTTCCGGCCCCAGCATTTT.

The table lists this clonotype with a few counts. The rearrangement uses TRBV27 and TRBJ2-3; tentatively, D is TRBD2 (6 bases). This CDR3 comprises 17 residues. Germline values: CDR1 MNHEY, CDR2 SMNVEV (reference sequence). V shed 3 bases and J shed 7 bases, with 23 bases lying between them. The CDR3 spells CASSLPPGLSLGHTQYF. CDR3 DNA: TGTGCCAGCAGTTTGCCTCCGGGACTCTCACTCGGCCATACGCAGTATTTT.